This TCR beta chain is from a study of CD8 T cells in ankylosing spondylitis. Study-level results: A motif of eight highly homologous TCR beta variants was seen as apparently characteristic of ankylosing spondylitis blood. In synovial fluid and blood from reactive arthritis, some motif variants were previously reported. Disease-linked clones were CD8+ and relatively rare in peripheral blood.

To note about this clonotype: The antigen is undetermined.

One entry per CDR3 protein, called by TCRdb with MiXCR from the 5' RACE reads. The table shows roughly 240,000 distinct CDR3 sequences, with over 30% occurring only once. CDR3 length: 13 residues. V was trimmed by 8 bases and J by 0 bases, leaving 8 bases between them. Germline V gene sequence: CDR1 MNHEY, CDR2 SMNVEV (reference sequence). Sequencing used blood, either unsorted or a sorted T cell fraction (not recorded which). V is TRBV27 and J is TRBJ1-5, with D possibly TRBD1 on 5 matching bases. The clonotype comes from a male donor with ankylosing spondylitis or in good health (not recorded which). The CDR3 bases are TGTGCCAGCGGGACTGCTAGCAATCAGCCCCAGCATTTT. This sequence encodes CASGTASNQPQHF.